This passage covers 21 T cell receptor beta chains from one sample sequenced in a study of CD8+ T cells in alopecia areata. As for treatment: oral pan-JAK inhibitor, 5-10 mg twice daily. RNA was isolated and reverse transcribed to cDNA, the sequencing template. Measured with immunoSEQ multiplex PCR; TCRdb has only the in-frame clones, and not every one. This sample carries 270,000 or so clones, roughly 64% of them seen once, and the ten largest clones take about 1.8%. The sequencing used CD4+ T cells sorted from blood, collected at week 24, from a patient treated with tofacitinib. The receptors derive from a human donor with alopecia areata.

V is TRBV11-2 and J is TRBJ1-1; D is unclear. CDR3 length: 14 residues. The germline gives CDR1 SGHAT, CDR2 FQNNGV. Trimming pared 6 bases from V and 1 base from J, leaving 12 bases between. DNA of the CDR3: TGTGCCAGCAGTTTCCGCGGACCGAACACTGAAGCTTTCTTT. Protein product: CASSFRGPNTEAFF.

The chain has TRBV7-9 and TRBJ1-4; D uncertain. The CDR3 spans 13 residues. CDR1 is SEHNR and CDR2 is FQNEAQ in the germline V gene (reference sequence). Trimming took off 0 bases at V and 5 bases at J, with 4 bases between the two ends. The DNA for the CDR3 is TGTGCCAGCAGCTTAGCAGGGAATGAAAAACTGTTTTTT. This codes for CASSLAGNEKLFF. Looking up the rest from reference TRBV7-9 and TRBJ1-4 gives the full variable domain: DTGVSQNPRHKITKRGQNVTFRCDPISEHNRLYWYRQTLGQGPEFLTYFQNEAQLEKSRLLSDRFSAERPKGSFSTLEIQRTEQGDSAMYLCASSLAGNEKLFFGSGTQLSVL.

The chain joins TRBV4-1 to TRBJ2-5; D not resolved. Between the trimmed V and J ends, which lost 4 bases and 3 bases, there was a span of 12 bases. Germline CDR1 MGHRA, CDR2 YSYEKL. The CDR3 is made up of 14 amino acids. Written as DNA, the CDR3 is TGCGCCAGCAGCCCCTCAAGGTCCGAAGAGACCCAGTACTTC. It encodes CASSPSRSEETQYF.

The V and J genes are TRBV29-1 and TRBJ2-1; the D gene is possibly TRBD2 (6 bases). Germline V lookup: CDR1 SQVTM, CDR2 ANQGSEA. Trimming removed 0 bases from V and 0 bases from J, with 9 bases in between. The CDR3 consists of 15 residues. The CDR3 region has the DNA TGCAGCGTTGAAGATCGGGAGCCCTCCTACAATGAGCAGTTCTTC. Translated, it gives CSVEDREPSYNEQFF.

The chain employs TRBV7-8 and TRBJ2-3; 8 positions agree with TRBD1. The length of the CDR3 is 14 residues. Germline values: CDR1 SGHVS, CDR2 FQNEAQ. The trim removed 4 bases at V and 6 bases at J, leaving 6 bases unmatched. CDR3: CASSWTGSGDTQYF. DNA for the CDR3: TGTGCCAGCAGCTGGACAGGGTCGGGGGATACGCAGTATTTT.

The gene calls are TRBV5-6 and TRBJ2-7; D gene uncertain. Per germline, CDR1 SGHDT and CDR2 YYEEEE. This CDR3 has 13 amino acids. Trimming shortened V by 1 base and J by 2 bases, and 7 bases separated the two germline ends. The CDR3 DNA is TGTGCCAGCAGCTTGTCAGGCACCTACGAGCAGTACTTC. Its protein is CASSLSGTYEQYF.

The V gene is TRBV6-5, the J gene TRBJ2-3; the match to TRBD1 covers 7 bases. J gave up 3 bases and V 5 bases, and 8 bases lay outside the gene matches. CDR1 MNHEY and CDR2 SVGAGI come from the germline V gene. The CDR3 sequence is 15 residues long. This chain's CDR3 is CASSVGTGVTDTQYF. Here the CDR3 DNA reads TGTGCCAGCAGTGTTGGCACAGGGGTGACAGATACGCAGTATTTT.

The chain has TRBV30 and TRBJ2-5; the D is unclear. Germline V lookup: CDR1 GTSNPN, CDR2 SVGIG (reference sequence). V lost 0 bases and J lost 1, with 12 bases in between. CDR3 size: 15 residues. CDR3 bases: TGTGCCTGGAGTGTAAGTCTTGGCCCCCAAGAGACCCAGTACTTC. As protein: CAWSVSLGPQETQYF.

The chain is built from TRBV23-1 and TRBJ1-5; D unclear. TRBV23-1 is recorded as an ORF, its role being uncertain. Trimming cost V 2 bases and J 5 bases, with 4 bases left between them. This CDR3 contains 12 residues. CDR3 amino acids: CASSQPYQPQHF. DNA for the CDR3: TGCGCCAGCAGTCAACCGTATCAGCCCCAGCATTTT.

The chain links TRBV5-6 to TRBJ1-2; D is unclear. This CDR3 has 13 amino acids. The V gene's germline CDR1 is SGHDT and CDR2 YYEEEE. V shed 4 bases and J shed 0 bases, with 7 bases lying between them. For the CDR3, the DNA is TGTGCCAGCAGCCGAGGACCTAACTATGGCTACACCTTC. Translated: CASSRGPNYGYTF.

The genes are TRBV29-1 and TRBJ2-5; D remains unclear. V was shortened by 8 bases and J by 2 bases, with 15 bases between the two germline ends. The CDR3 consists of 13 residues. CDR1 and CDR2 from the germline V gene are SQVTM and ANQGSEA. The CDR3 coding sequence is TGCAGCCCCGCCCCCAGGCAACAAGAGACCCAGTACTTC. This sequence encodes CSPAPRQQETQYF.

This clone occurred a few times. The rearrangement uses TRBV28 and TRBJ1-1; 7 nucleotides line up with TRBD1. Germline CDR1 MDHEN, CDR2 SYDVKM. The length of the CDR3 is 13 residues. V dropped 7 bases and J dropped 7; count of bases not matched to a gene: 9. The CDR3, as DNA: TGTGCCAGCACCCCGGGAGGGGGCAGTGAAGCTTTCTTT. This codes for CASTPGGGSEAFF.

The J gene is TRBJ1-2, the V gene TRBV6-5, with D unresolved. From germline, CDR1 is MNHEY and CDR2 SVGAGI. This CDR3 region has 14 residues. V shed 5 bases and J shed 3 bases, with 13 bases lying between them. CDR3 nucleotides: TGTGCCAGCAGTCGAGGGCCTCAGGACTATGGCTACACCTTC. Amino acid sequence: CASSRGPQDYGYTF.

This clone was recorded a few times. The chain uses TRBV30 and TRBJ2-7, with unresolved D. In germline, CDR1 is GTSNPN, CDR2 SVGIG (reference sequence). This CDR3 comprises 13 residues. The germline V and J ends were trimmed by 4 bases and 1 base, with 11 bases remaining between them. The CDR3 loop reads CAWMKGSSYEQYF. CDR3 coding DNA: TGTGCCTGGATGAAAGGCAGTTCCTACGAGCAGTACTTC. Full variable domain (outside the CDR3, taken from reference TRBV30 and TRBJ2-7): SQTIHQWPATLVQPVGSPLSLECTVEGTSNPNLYWYRQAAGRGLQLLFYSVGIGQISSEVPQNLSASRPQDRQFILSSKKLLLSDSGFYLCAWMKGSSYEQYFGPGTRLTVT.

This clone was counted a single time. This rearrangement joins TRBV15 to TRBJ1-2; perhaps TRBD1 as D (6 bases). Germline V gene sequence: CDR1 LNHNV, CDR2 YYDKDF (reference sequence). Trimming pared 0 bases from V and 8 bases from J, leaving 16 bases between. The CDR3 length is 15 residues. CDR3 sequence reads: CATSRDGAGVGGYTF. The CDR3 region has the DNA TGTGCCACCAGCAGAGATGGAGCAGGGGTTGGAGGCTACACCTTC.

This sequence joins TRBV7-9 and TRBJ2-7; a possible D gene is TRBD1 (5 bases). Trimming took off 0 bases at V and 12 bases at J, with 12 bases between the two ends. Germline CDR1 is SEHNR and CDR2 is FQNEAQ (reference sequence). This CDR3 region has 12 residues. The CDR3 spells CASSLAQGSMYF. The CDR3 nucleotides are TGTGCCAGCAGCTTAGCGCAGGGTAGTATGTACTTC.

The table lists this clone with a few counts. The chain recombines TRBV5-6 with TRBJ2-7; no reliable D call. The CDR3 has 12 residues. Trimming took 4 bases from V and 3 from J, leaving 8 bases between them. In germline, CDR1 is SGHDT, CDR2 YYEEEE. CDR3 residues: CASSRRSYEQYF. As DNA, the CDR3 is TGTGCCAGCAGCCGGCGGAGCTACGAGCAGTACTTC.

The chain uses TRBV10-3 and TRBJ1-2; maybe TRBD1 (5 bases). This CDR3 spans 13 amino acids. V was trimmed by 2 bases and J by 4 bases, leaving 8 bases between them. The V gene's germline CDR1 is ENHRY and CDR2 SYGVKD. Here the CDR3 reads CAISEEGPYGYTF. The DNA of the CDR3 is TGTGCCATCAGTGAGGAGGGACCCTATGGCTACACCTTC.

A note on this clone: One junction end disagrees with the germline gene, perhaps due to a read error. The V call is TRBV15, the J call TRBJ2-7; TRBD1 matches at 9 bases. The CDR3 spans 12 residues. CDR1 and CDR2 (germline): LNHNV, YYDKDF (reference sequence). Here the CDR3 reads CATSRADRGFHF. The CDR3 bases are TGTGCCACCAGCAGAGCCGACAGGGGGTTTCACTTC. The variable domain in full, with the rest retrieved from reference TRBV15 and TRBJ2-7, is DAMVIQNPRYQVTQFGKPVTLSCSQTLNHNVMYWYQQKSSQAPKLLFHYYDKDFNNEADTPDNFQSRRPNTSFCFLDIRSPGLGDTAMYLCATSRADRGFHFGPGTRLTVT.

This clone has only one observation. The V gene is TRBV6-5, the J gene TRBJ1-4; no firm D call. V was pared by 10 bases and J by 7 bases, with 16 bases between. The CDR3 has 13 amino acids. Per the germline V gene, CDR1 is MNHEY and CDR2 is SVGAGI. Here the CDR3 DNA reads TGTGCCATCATTTCGTTCCTGAGTGAAAAACTGTTTTTT. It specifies CAIISFLSEKLFF.

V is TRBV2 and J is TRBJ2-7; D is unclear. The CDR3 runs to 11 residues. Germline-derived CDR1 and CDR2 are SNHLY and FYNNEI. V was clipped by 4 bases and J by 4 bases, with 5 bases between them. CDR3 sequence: CASSAEYEQYF. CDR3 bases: TGTGCCAGCAGTGCCGAATACGAGCAGTACTTC.